This passage covers 10 T cell receptor beta chains from one sample sequenced in a study of chemoradiotherapy in HPV16-positive cancers. The data were produced by immunoSEQ multiplex PCR, yet TCRdb's version contains in-frame clones alone and is incomplete. The repertoire holds about 5,400 clones, 85% seen once, with approximately 9.7% in the top ten. Material: tumor tissue, obtained from a patient who underwent chemoradiotherapy. The receptors originated from a human donor with HPV-associated anogenital cancer.

Concerning this clone: Other DNA sequences within the sample encode an identical CDR3. The J gene is TRBJ2-7, the V gene TRBV27, with TRBD1 matching over 7 bases. V was clipped by 3 bases and J by 0 bases; unmatched bases: 2. This CDR3 is built from 14 residues. The V gene's germline CDR1 is MNHEY and CDR2 SMNVEV (reference sequence). The CDR3 sequence: CASSLDRRSYEQYF. As DNA, the CDR3 is TGTGCCAGCAGTTTGGACAGGCGCTCCTACGAGCAGTACTTC.

This chain connects TRBV7-2 to TRBJ1-1; tentative D call: TRBD1 (6 bases). The V end lost 3 bases, the J end lost 2 bases, and 10 bases lay between the germline ends. Germline V gene data show CDR1 as SGHTA and CDR2 as FQGNSA. There are 14 residues in the CDR3. The CDR3 DNA reads TGTGCCAGCAGCTTCGGACAGCTTAACACTGAAGCTTTCTTT. It is translated as CASSFGQLNTEAFF. Complete variable domain (other parts from reference TRBV7-2 and TRBJ1-1): GAGVSQSPSNKVTEKGKDVELRCDPISGHTALYWYRQSLGQGLEFLIYFQGNSAPDKSGLPSDRFSAERTGGSVSTLTIQRTQQEDSAVYLCASSFGQLNTEAFFGQGTRLTVV.

V usage is TRBV6-1 and J usage is TRBJ1-2, with D hard to call. The V end was cut by 6 bases, the J end by 0 bases, with 5 bases between. The V gene's germline CDR1 is MNHNS and CDR2 SASEGT. CDR3 length equals 12 residues. The CDR3 reads CASRSANYGYTF. The CDR3 nucleotides read TGTGCCAGCAGGTCAGCTAACTATGGCTACACCTTC.

The chain has TRBV14 and TRBJ1-2, with TRBD1 identical over 11 bases. Germline CDR1 and CDR2: SGHDN and FVKESK. The CDR3 loop spans 16 amino acids. J gave up 5 bases and V 0 bases, and 5 bases lay outside the gene matches. CDR3 in DNA: TGTGCCAGCAGCCAAGAGGGGGGGGACAGGGGGTATGGCTACACCTTC. Its translation: CASSQEGGDRGYGYTF.

This clone was observed once. The chain carries TRBV2 and TRBJ1-2; D may be TRBD1 (6 bases). Germline loops: CDR1 SNHLY, CDR2 FYNNEI. There are 15 residues in the CDR3. V was trimmed by 4 bases and J by 5 bases, leaving 17 bases between them. The CDR3 DNA sequence: TGTGCCAGCAGTGCGGTCACAGGGTCCACGTATGGCTACACCTTC. Translation: CASSAVTGSTYGYTF.

The V call is TRBV5-6, the J call TRBJ2-2; 9 positions agree with TRBD1. CDR3 length equals 15 residues. After removal of 4 bases from V and 3 bases from J, the junction contained 4 bases not matched to a gene. Germline values: CDR1 SGHDT, CDR2 YYEEEE. CDR3 DNA sequence: TGTGCCAGCAGCCCACAGGGGGCGGACACCGGGGAGCTGTTTTTT. Its translation: CASSPQGADTGELFF.

This chain uses TRBV30 with TRBJ1-3; 10 positions agree with TRBD1. V dropped 5 bases and J dropped 3; count of bases not matched to a gene: 4. The CDR3 runs 14 residues. Germline values: CDR1 GTSNPN, CDR2 SVGIG (reference sequence). CDR3 sequence (DNA): TGTGCCTGGGGGGGACAGGGGAATGGAAACACCATATATTTT. Encoded protein: CAWGGQGNGNTIYF.

The rearrangement uses TRBV15 and TRBJ1-2, with TRBD1 matching 7 bases. The V gene end was trimmed by 0 bases and the J gene end by 10 bases; junction bases not matched to a gene: 5. Germline V lookup: CDR1 LNHNV, CDR2 YYDKDF (reference sequence). CDR3 length: 13 residues. CDR3 loop: CATSREDRVAYTF. The CDR3 DNA reads as TGTGCCACCAGCAGAGAAGACAGGGTCGCCTACACCTTC.

The V gene is TRBV5-6, the J gene TRBJ1-2, with 7 positions matching TRBD1. The CDR3 covers 13 residues. Unmatched junction bases numbered 3, after V lost 4 bases and J lost 3 bases. Germline assignment: CDR1 SGHDT and CDR2 YYEEEE. The CDR3 sequence: CASSPQGDYGYTF. CDR3 nucleotides: TGTGCCAGCAGCCCCCAGGGGGACTATGGCTACACCTTC.

The chain joins TRBV10-3 to TRBJ1-2; D is undetermined. Trimming removed 3 bases at V and 2 bases at J, with 1 base between. This CDR3 spans 11 amino acids. CDR1 ENHRY and CDR2 SYGVKD come from the germline V gene. The CDR3 DNA sequence: TGTGCCATCAGTGACAACTATGGCTACACCTTC. It codes for CAISDNYGYTF.